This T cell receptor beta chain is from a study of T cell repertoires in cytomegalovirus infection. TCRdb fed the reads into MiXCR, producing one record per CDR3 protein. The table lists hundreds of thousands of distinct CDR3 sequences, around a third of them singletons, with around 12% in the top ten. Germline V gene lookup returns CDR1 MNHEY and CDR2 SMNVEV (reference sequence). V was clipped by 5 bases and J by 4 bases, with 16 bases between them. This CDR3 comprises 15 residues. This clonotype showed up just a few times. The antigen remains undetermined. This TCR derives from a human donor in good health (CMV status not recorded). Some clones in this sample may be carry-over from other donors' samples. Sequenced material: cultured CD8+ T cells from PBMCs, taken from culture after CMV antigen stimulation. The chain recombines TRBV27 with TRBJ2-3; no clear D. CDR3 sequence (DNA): TGTGCCAGCAGTCTAGGCCCTGGAAGTTCAGATACGCAGTATTTT. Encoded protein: CASSLGPGSSDTQYF.